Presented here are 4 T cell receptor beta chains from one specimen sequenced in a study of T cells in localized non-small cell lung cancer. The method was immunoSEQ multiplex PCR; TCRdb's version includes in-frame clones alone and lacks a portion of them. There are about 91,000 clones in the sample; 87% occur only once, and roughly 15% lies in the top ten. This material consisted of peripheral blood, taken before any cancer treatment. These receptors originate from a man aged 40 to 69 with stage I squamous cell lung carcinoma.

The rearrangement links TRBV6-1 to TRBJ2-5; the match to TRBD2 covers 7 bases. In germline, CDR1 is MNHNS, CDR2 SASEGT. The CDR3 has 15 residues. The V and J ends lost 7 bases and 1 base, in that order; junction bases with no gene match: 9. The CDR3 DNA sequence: TGTGCCAGCACCCTTGGACTAGTGCTCCAAGAGACCCAGTACTTC. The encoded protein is CASTLGLVLQETQYF.

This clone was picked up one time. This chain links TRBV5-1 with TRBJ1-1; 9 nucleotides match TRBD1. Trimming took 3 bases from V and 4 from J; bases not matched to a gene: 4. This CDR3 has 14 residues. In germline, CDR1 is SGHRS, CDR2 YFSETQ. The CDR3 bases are TGCGCCAGCAGCTCCGGGACAGGGTTCACTGAAGCTTTCTTT. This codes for CASSSGTGFTEAFF.

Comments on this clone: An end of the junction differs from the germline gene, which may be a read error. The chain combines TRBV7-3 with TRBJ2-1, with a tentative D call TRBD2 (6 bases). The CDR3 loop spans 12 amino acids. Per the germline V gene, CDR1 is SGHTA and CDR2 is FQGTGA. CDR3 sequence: CASSPDYHEQFF. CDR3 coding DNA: TGTGCCAGCAGTCCGGACTACCATGAGCAGTTCTTC.

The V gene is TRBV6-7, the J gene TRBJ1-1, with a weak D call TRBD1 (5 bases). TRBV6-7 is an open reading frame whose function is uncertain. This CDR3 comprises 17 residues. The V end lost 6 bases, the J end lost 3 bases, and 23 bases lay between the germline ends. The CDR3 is CASRPDPRGERYTEAFF. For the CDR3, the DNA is TGTGCCAGCAGACCCGACCCCCGGGGGGAAAGGTACACTGAAGCTTTCTTT.